The T cell receptor beta chain under discussion was sequenced for a study of regulatory T cells in long-lasting Graves disease. Findings of the study overall: Analysis covered peripheral blood alone, not thyroid tissue.

The TCR beta library used iRepertoire HTBI primers with Arm-PCR amplification of CDR3. TCRdb passed the multiplex PCR reads through MiXCR, listing each CDR3 protein once. Of under 700,000 distinct CDR3 sequences listed, 15% to 20% were seen once; the top ten hold roughly 25%. As for time point: newly diagnosed GD, antithyroid drugs for less than 3 months. With RNA extracted from PBMCs as input, the TCR library was made. Germline CDR1 is MRHNA and CDR2 is SNTAGT. V was shortened by 5 bases and J by 3 bases, with 9 bases between the two germline ends. The CDR3 runs 13 residues. Comment on this clonotype: The antigen remains undetermined.

The same sample was also studied in work on T cells in Graves' hyperthyroidism and ophthalmopathy.

The chain recombines TRBV6-4 with TRBJ2-3; perhaps TRBD2 as D (5 bases). Sequences were derived from peripheral blood mononuclear cells (PBMCs), sampled at new diagnosis, from a patient treated with antithyroid drugs. The origin of this receptor is a woman in her forties or fifties with Graves disease. The CDR3, as DNA: TGTGCCAGCAGTTACGGGATGACAGATACGCAGTATTTT. Its translation: CASSYGMTDTQYF.